These 30 T cell receptor beta chains were sequenced from one sample in a study of glioma-infiltrating T cells after dendritic cell vaccination. Specified time point: after dendritic cell vaccination, including at tumor progression/relapse. Here immunoSEQ multiplex PCR was the method, and the copy in TCRdb shows in-frame clones only, minus some. This table holds roughly 88,000 clones, about 81% found once. Sequencing used blood, obtained after dendritic cell vaccination. These receptor sequences come from a human donor with glioblastoma.

This clone was picked up one time. The rearrangement links TRBV6-6 to TRBJ2-1; 7 nucleotides align to TRBD2. CDR1 and CDR2 (germline): MNHNY, SVGAGI (reference sequence). CDR3 length equals 14 residues. Trimming cost V 8 bases and J 0 bases; bases outside gene matches: 4. CDR3 residues: CASLGGSSYNEQFF. The CDR3 nucleotides are TGTGCCAGCCTCGGGGGGAGCTCCTACAATGAGCAGTTCTTC.

This clone was detected once. V gene TRBV4-1 combines with J gene TRBJ1-5; the D is unclear. Trimming took off 3 bases at V and 4 bases at J, with 22 bases between the two ends. The CDR3 covers 18 residues. The germline V gene encodes CDR1 MGHRA and CDR2 YSYEKL. The CDR3 bases are TGCGCCAGCAGCCACGCATTCCCTGGACGGGAGCTTAATCAGCCCCAGCATTTT. Residues: CASSHAFPGRELNQPQHF.

This clone was seen ten or more times. This chain joins TRBV7-9 and TRBJ1-4, with D hard to call. Germline-derived CDR1 and CDR2 are SEHNR and FQNEAQ (reference sequence). This CDR3 is 15 amino acids long. Trimming left V 5 bases short and J 2 bases short, with 12 bases between. Written as DNA, the CDR3 is TGTGCCAGCAGCGGCCAAAGAGGGACTAATGAAAAACTGTTTTTT. This encodes CASSGQRGTNEKLFF.

V gene TRBV5-6 combines with J gene TRBJ1-5; D is possibly TRBD1 (6 bases). The germline V gene encodes CDR1 SGHDT and CDR2 YYEEEE. The CDR3 extends over 15 amino acids. V lost 1 base, J lost 3 bases, and 11 bases lay in between. The DNA of the CDR3 is TGTGCCAGCAGCTTGCAAGGGGGTCTCAATCAGCCCCAGCATTTT. Translating gives CASSLQGGLNQPQHF.

This chain joins TRBV7-3 and TRBJ2-3, with D possibly being TRBD2 (5 bases). The germline V and J ends were trimmed by 6 bases and 4 bases, with 11 bases remaining between them. The germline gives CDR1 SGHTA, CDR2 FQGTGA. The CDR3 loop spans 13 amino acids. The CDR3 region is CASRFMGADTQYF. The CDR3 DNA sequence: TGTGCCAGCAGGTTTATGGGAGCAGATACGCAGTATTTT.

This clone was observed a few times. DNA of the CDR3: TGTGCCAGCCCCTACGGGAGAACAGATACGCAGTATTTT. Its protein product is CASPYGRTDTQYF. The genes are TRBV28 and TRBJ2-3; D possibly corresponds to TRBD2 (6 bases). Trimming took off 8 bases at V and 3 bases at J, with 12 bases between the two ends. The CDR3 is 13 amino acids. The V gene's germline CDR1 is MDHEN and CDR2 SYDVKM.

The chain is built from TRBV2 and TRBJ1-1, with 7 positions matching TRBD1. The CDR3 covers 14 residues. Looked up from germline, CDR1 is SNHLY and CDR2 is FYNNEI. Germline trimming cut 6 bases from V and 0 bases from J; bases unmatched to any gene: 4. CDR3 amino acids: CASRLGQMNTEAFF. The CDR3 bases are TGTGCCAGCAGACTGGGACAGATGAACACTGAAGCTTTCTTT.

The rearrangement links TRBV2 to TRBJ2-1, with 14 bases fitting TRBD2. V gave up 5 bases and J gave up 13 bases; unmatched junction bases: 7. Germline V gene lookup returns CDR1 SNHLY and CDR2 FYNNEI. The CDR3 loop spans 14 amino acids. The CDR3 coding sequence is TGTGCCAGCAGTTTGGGACTAGCGGGAGTAGGTCAGTTCTTC. It encodes CASSLGLAGVGQFF.

The chain recombines TRBV5-1 with TRBJ2-1, with 13 bases lining up with TRBD2. J lost 8 bases, V lost 3 bases, and 5 bases had no gene match. CDR1 and CDR2 from the germline V gene are SGHRS and YFSETQ. This CDR3 comprises 15 residues. Written as DNA, the CDR3 is TGCGCCAGCAGCTGGGGGACTAGCGGGACTGATGAGCAGTTCTTC. Protein sequence: CASSWGTSGTDEQFF.

The chain carries TRBV5-1 and TRBJ1-1; 9 positions agree with TRBD1. Germline-derived CDR1 and CDR2 are SGHRS and YFSETQ. V lost 4 bases and J lost 3; bases outside the gene matches: 4. This CDR3 has 14 residues. CDR3 nucleotides: TGCGCCAGCAGCCCATGGGACAGGGACACTGAAGCTTTCTTT. This translates into CASSPWDRDTEAFF.

The V and J genes are TRBV30 and TRBJ1-1, with D unclear. The V gene's germline CDR1 is GTSNPN and CDR2 SVGIG (reference sequence). This CDR3 is built from 14 residues. V was pared by 5 bases and J by 3 bases, with 16 bases between. The CDR3 nucleotides are TGTGCCTGGGAGACTAAGGGAGATTACACTGAAGCTTTCTTT. Encoded protein: CAWETKGDYTEAFF.

The chain combines TRBV4-2 with TRBJ1-2, with TRBD1 as a possible D gene (5 bases). Germline CDR1 LGHNA, CDR2 YNFKEQ. This CDR3 is 13 amino acids long. Trimming left V 6 bases short and J 2 bases short, with 10 bases between. The DNA of the CDR3 is TGTGCCAGCAGTTTGGGGCCAAACTATGGCTACACCTTC. It codes for CASSLGPNYGYTF.

The sample holds one count of this clone. The rearrangement joins TRBV28 to TRBJ2-7; 8 positions agree with TRBD1. CDR1 is MDHEN, CDR2 SYDVKM, per germline. Trimming removed 2 bases from V and 7 bases from J; junction bases left unmatched: 4. CDR3 length equals 13 residues. The CDR3 loop is CASSLQGAGEQYF. CDR3 DNA: TGTGCCAGCAGTTTACAGGGGGCTGGAGAGCAGTACTTC.

This chain connects TRBV19 to TRBJ2-2, with 8 nucleotides matching TRBD1. In germline, CDR1 is LNHDA, CDR2 SQIVND (reference sequence). Trimming removed 6 bases from V and 5 bases from J; junction bases left unmatched: 8. The CDR3 loop spans 15 amino acids. The CDR3 nucleotides read TGTGCCAGTAGAATGACAGGGGTTGAAACCGGGGAGCTGTTTTTT. This translates into CASRMTGVETGELFF.

In its sample, this clone was seen a few times. The chain combines TRBV7-8 with TRBJ2-3; perhaps TRBD2 as D (6 bases). Trimming pared 5 bases from V and 7 bases from J, leaving 16 bases between. Germline V CDR1 and CDR2: SGHVS, FQNEAQ. CDR3 length: 14 residues. CDR3 nucleotides: TGTGCCAGCAGCCTACGACTAGACTTACATACGCAGTATTTT. This gives the protein CASSLRLDLHTQYF.

V and J are TRBV9 and TRBJ1-6; D call uncertain. Trimming left V 5 bases short and J 2 bases short, with 14 bases between. The V gene's germline CDR1 is SGDLS and CDR2 YYNGEE. The CDR3 runs to 16 residues. CDR3 in amino acids: CASSGETGTYNSPLHF. CDR3 nucleotides: TGTGCCAGCAGTGGAGAGACCGGGACCTATAATTCACCCCTCCACTTT.

The chain has TRBV19 and TRBJ2-1, with TRBD1 identical over 8 bases. The CDR3 extends over 17 amino acids. V shed 5 bases and J 2 bases; nucleotides not matched to a gene: 11. The V gene's germline CDR1 is LNHDA and CDR2 SQIVND (reference sequence). Here the CDR3 DNA reads TGTGCCAGTAGTCGATCAAAAGGACAGGGTACCTACAATGAGCAGTTCTTC. It codes for CASSRSKGQGTYNEQFF.

The rearrangement joins TRBV5-1 to TRBJ2-2; D gene uncertain. The germline V gene has CDR1 SGHRS and CDR2 YFSETQ. V lost 2 bases and J lost 2, with 7 bases in between. The CDR3 runs to 14 residues. This chain's CDR3 is CASSFGGNTGELFF. In DNA form, the CDR3 reads TGCGCCAGCAGCTTCGGCGGTAACACCGGGGAGCTGTTTTTT. Variable domain in full (rest from reference TRBV5-1 and TRBJ2-2): KAGVTQTPRYLIKTRGQQVTLSCSPISGHRSVSWYQQTPGQGLQFLFEYFSETQRNKGNFPGRFSGRQFSNSRSEMNVSTLELGDSALYLCASSFGGNTGELFFGEGSRLTVL.

Here the CDR3 DNA reads TGTGCCAGCAGCTTGGGGGGGGTTCATACGCAGTATTTT. Translation: CASSLGGVHTQYF. The chain is built from TRBV5-6 and TRBJ2-3; tentative D call: TRBD2 (6 bases). Trimming cost V 0 bases and J 7 bases, with 9 bases left between them. The CDR3 runs 13 residues. Germline V CDR1 and CDR2: SGHDT, YYEEEE.

The V gene is TRBV5-4, the J gene TRBJ2-7; maybe TRBD2 (6 bases). From germline, CDR1 is SGHNT and CDR2 YYREEE (reference sequence). Trimming pared 9 bases from V and 0 bases from J, leaving 16 bases between. The CDR3 has 14 amino acids. The DNA of the CDR3 is TGTGCCACCCGGCTGGCGGGATCCTCCTACGAGCAGTACGTC. Its translation: CATRLAGSSYEQYV.

This clone was observed a single time. V usage is TRBV29-1 and J usage is TRBJ2-1; 8 bases are shared with TRBD2. This CDR3 contains 16 residues. The germline CDR1 and CDR2 sequences are SQVTM and ANQGSEA. Germline trimming cut 6 bases from V and 8 bases from J; bases unmatched to any gene: 18. The CDR3 spells CSVADWLAGLRDEQFF. CDR3 bases: TGCAGCGTGGCCGACTGGTTAGCGGGGCTTAGGGATGAGCAGTTCTTC.

Regarding this clone: The junction differs from germline at one of its ends, possibly a read error. The gene calls are TRBV7-7 and TRBJ2-2, with a possible D match to TRBD1 (5 bases). Germline CDR1 reads SSHAT; CDR2 reads FNYEAQ (reference sequence). The CDR3 covers 16 residues. In DNA form, the CDR3 reads TGTGCTAGCAGCCCAGTGGTTATAGGGGTCACCGGGGAGCTGTTTTTT. It encodes CASSPVVIGVTGELFF.

This chain joins TRBV2 and TRBJ1-1; 9 bases map to TRBD1. CDR3 length: 13 amino acids. Unmatched junction bases numbered 7, after V lost 10 bases and J lost 4 bases. Germline assignment: CDR1 SNHLY and CDR2 FYNNEI. The CDR3 DNA reads as TGTGCCACCAAACCGACAGGGGGCACTGAAGCTTTCTTT. Its translation: CATKPTGGTEAFF.

V is TRBV7-9 and J is TRBJ2-7, with TRBD2 identical over 9 bases. This CDR3 region has 14 residues. CDR1 is SEHNR, CDR2 FQNEAQ, per germline (reference sequence). V shed 0 bases, J shed 6 bases, and the junction held 3 bases outside the gene matches. This chain's CDR3 is CASSLASGGIEQYF. CDR3 sequence (DNA): TGTGCCAGCAGCTTAGCTAGCGGGGGTATCGAGCAGTACTTC.

The chain carries TRBV6-5 and TRBJ1-4; 9 bases are a match to TRBD1. Trimming at V came to 0 bases and at J to 8 bases, leaving 7 bases not matched to a gene. The germline V gene has CDR1 MNHEY and CDR2 SVGAGI. The CDR3 sequence is 16 residues long. The CDR3 bases are TGTGCCAGCAGTTACTCTCGGACAGGGGCAGGAGAAAAACTGTTTTTT. Its translation: CASSYSRTGAGEKLFF.

This sequence joins TRBV7-6 and TRBJ1-1; 7 nucleotides line up with TRBD1. V gave up 4 bases and J gave up 1 base; unmatched junction bases: 6. Germline values: CDR1 SGHVS, CDR2 FNYEAQ. This CDR3 contains 15 residues. CDR3 loop: CASSSRTGPNTEAFF. The DNA of the CDR3 is TGTGCCAGCAGCTCTAGGACAGGACCGAACACTGAAGCTTTCTTT.

The rearrangement uses TRBV7-2 and TRBJ1-5; no definite D call. Germline V gives CDR1 SGHTA, CDR2 FQGNSA. V lost 5 bases and J 3 bases, leaving 14 bases between the germline ends. The CDR3 contains 15 residues. The CDR3 region is CASSLEVRANQPQHF. The CDR3 DNA sequence: TGTGCCAGCAGCCTAGAGGTGAGGGCCAATCAGCCCCAGCATTTT.

The chain has TRBV5-1 and TRBJ2-5; no clear D gene. CDR3 length: 12 residues. V lost 0 bases and J lost 7, with 7 bases in between. Germline CDR1 SGHRS, CDR2 YFSETQ. CDR3 amino acids: CASSLDPGTQYF. CDR3 sequence (DNA): TGCGCCAGCAGCTTGGATCCGGGGACCCAGTACTTC.

The chain recombines TRBV27 with TRBJ1-2, with D maybe TRBD1 (6 bases). The CDR3 has 13 amino acids. The V and J ends lost 6 bases and 8 bases respectively, with 16 bases between them. Germline V lookup: CDR1 MNHEY, CDR2 SMNVEV (reference sequence). CDR3 residues: CASSNTGLGGYTF. In DNA form, the CDR3 reads TGTGCCAGCAGCAATACAGGGTTGGGGGGCTACACCTTC.

The rearrangement links TRBV11-2 to TRBJ1-4; no clear D. CDR1 SGHAT and CDR2 FQNNGV come from the germline V gene. V was trimmed by 2 bases and J by 1 base, leaving 11 bases between them. This CDR3 is 16 amino acids long. The CDR3: CASSLNGVKTNEKLFF. CDR3 DNA sequence: TGTGCCAGCAGCTTAAACGGGGTCAAAACTAATGAAAAACTGTTTTTT. The variable domain in full, completed from reference TRBV11-2 and TRBJ1-4, reads EAGVAQSPRYKIIEKRQSVAFWCNPISGHATLYWYQQILGQGPKLLIQFQNNGVVDDSQLPKDRFSAERLKGVDSTLKIQPAKLEDSAVYLCASSLNGVKTNEKLFFGSGTQLSVL.